This is a list of T cell receptor beta chains from one sample in a study of blood T cell repertoires in COVID-19. TCRdb's table, derived via immunoSEQ multiplex PCR, lists solely in-frame clones and lacks some. This sample has some 250,000 clones; roughly 90% occur once, and the top ten carry 2% to 2.5%. Specimen: peripheral blood. The receptors here all came from a man aged 30 to 39 who had recovered from COVID-19. Each CDR3 is given with its conserved first and last residue. A D gene is named only where the DNA matches it firmly. Clone size is not always given. Where it is, it says once, few, many or a class for expanded clones.

abundance: -
j_gene: TRBJ1-1
v_gene: TRBV12-5
d_gene: -
CDR3nt: TGTGCTAGTGGTTTTCCACAGAGTGAAGCTTTCTTT
CDR3aa: CASGFPQSEAFF

abundance: -
j_gene: TRBJ1-3
v_gene: TRBV5-1
d_gene: TRBD1
CDR3nt: TGCGCCAGCAGCGAGGGACAGCTCTCTGGAAACACCATATATTTT
CDR3aa: CASSEGQLSGNTIYF

abundance: -
j_gene: TRBJ1-1
v_gene: TRBV11-2
d_gene: -
CDR3nt: TGTGCCAGCAGCTTAGATCGAGACACTGAAGCTTTCTTT
CDR3aa: CASSLDRDTEAFF

abundance: -
j_gene: TRBJ1-1
v_gene: TRBV10-3
d_gene: TRBD1
CDR3nt: TGTGCCATCAGTGAGGAACCGTCAGGGGGTACTGAAGCTTTCTTT
CDR3aa: CAISEEPSGGTEAFF

abundance: -
j_gene: TRBJ1-2
v_gene: TRBV6-1
d_gene: -
CDR3nt: TGTGCCAGCAGTACTGGGACACGCTATGGCTACACCTTC
CDR3aa: CASSTGTRYGYTF

abundance: -
j_gene: TRBJ2-3
v_gene: TRBV12-5
d_gene: TRBD1
CDR3nt: TGTGCTAGTGGTGAACAGGGGCCAGATACGCAGTATTTT
CDR3aa: CASGEQGPDTQYF

abundance: -
j_gene: TRBJ2-7
v_gene: TRBV5-5
d_gene: -
CDR3nt: TGTGCCAGCAGTCTTCAGGACAGTCTTCGCTACGAGCAGTACTTC
CDR3aa: CASSLQDSLRYEQYF

abundance: -
j_gene: TRBJ2-7
v_gene: TRBV4-2
d_gene: -
CDR3nt: TGTGCCAGCAGCCATCGATCGGGGATGGTACCCTACGAGCAGTACTTC
CDR3aa: CASSHRSGMVPYEQYF

abundance: few
j_gene: TRBJ1-5
v_gene: TRBV7-9
d_gene: -
CDR3nt: TGTGCCAGCAGCTTAATTGGAACGGGGTCCCAGCCCCAGCATTTT
CDR3aa: CASSLIGTGSQPQHF

abundance: -
j_gene: TRBJ1-1
v_gene: TRBV6-5
d_gene: -
CDR3nt: TGTGCCAGCAGTTATTACGAGGAAGCTTTCTTT
CDR3aa: CASSYYEEAFF

abundance: -
j_gene: TRBJ2-3
v_gene: TRBV12-3/TRBV12-4
d_gene: TRBD2
CDR3nt: TGTGCCAGCACTAGCGGATACACAGATACGCAGTATTTT
CDR3aa: CASTSGYTDTQYF

abundance: once
j_gene: TRBJ2-7
v_gene: TRBV7-9
d_gene: TRBD1
CDR3nt: TGTGCCAGCAGCTTAGGGACAGGGGGGCATGACGAGCAGTACTTC
CDR3aa: CASSLGTGGHDEQYF

abundance: -
j_gene: TRBJ2-7
v_gene: TRBV2
d_gene: -
CDR3nt: TGTGCCAGCGGTGAGGGACTCCGGCCAGGCGAGCAGTACTTC
CDR3aa: CASGEGLRPGEQYF

abundance: -
j_gene: TRBJ2-2
v_gene: TRBV7-7
d_gene: -
CDR3nt: TGTGCCAGCAGTCCGTTACAGGGAACGAACACCTGGGAGCTGTTTTTT
CDR3aa: CASSPLQGTNTWELFF

abundance: -
j_gene: TRBJ1-5
v_gene: TRBV6-1
d_gene: -
CDR3nt: TGTGCCAGCAGTGAAGCGAGGGTTGTCAATCAGCCCCAGCATTTT
CDR3aa: CASSEARVVNQPQHF

abundance: -
j_gene: TRBJ2-7
v_gene: TRBV19
d_gene: TRBD2
CDR3nt: TGTGCCAGTAGTAGGGAGGGAGTAAACTACGAGCAGTACTTC
CDR3aa: CASSREGVNYEQYF

abundance: -
j_gene: TRBJ2-1
v_gene: TRBV2
d_gene: TRBD2
CDR3nt: TGTGCCATCGGGACTAGCTTCCCCCTTTACAATGAGCAGTTCTTC
CDR3aa: CAIGTSFPLYNEQFF

abundance: -
j_gene: TRBJ2-7
v_gene: TRBV5-4
d_gene: TRBD2
CDR3nt: TGTGCCAGCAGCTTGGGCCCTAGCGGGGGGGGCAATATGGGCGAGCAGTACTTC
CDR3aa: CASSLGPSGGGNMGEQYF

abundance: -
j_gene: TRBJ2-3
v_gene: TRBV10-3
d_gene: TRBD2
CDR3nt: TGTGCCATCAGTGACCGGGGGGGCGGGACAGATACGCAGTATTTT
CDR3aa: CAISDRGGGTDTQYF

abundance: -
j_gene: TRBJ2-7
v_gene: TRBV19
d_gene: TRBD2
CDR3nt: TGTGCCAGTAGTATGGCGGGGGGGCACGAGCAGTACTTC
CDR3aa: CASSMAGGHEQYF

abundance: -
j_gene: TRBJ2-7
v_gene: TRBV7-9
d_gene: TRBD1
CDR3nt: TGTGCCAGCACCAGACAGGGGGCTGGCTACGAGCAGTACTTC
CDR3aa: CASTRQGAGYEQYF

abundance: -
j_gene: TRBJ2-1
v_gene: TRBV2
d_gene: -
CDR3nt: TGTGCCAGCAGTGAGCGGGGTGGGGAGCAGTTCTTC
CDR3aa: CASSERGGEQFF

abundance: -
j_gene: TRBJ2-7
v_gene: TRBV6-5
d_gene: TRBD1
CDR3nt: TGTGCCAGCACCAACCCGGGACAGTACTACGAGCAGTACTTC
CDR3aa: CASTNPGQYYEQYF

abundance: few
j_gene: TRBJ2-5
v_gene: TRBV2
d_gene: -
CDR3nt: TGTGCCAGCAACACCCTGTACCAAGAGACCCAGTACTTC
CDR3aa: CASNTLYQETQYF

abundance: -
j_gene: TRBJ1-2
v_gene: TRBV12-3/TRBV12-4
d_gene: TRBD1
CDR3nt: TGTGCCAGCAGTTACCAGGGGGACTATGGCTACACCTTC
CDR3aa: CASSYQGDYGYTF

abundance: once
j_gene: TRBJ1-1
v_gene: TRBV19
d_gene: -
CDR3nt: TGTGCCAGTATGTTCTTAGGGGGGAACACTGAAGCTTTCTTT
CDR3aa: CASMFLGGNTEAFF

abundance: -
j_gene: TRBJ1-6
v_gene: TRBV3-1/TRBV3-2
d_gene: -
CDR3nt: TGTGCCAGCAGCCCTTGGGCCACTTACCGTTCACCCCTCCACTTT
CDR3aa: CASSPWATYRSPLHF

abundance: -
j_gene: TRBJ2-2
v_gene: TRBV15
d_gene: -
CDR3nt: TGTGCCACCAGCAGATCGATTTTGAGGCAGGGGGGCACCGGGGAGCTGTTTTTT
CDR3aa: CATSRSILRQGGTGELFF

abundance: few
j_gene: TRBJ2-1
v_gene: TRBV18
d_gene: -
CDR3nt: TGTGCCAGCTCACCGGAGGTGGCTAGCGTTTACAATGAGCAGTTCTTC
CDR3aa: CASSPEVASVYNEQFF

abundance: -
j_gene: TRBJ2-3
v_gene: TRBV6-1
d_gene: -
CDR3nt: TGTGCCAGCAGTGAATTCCGGACTCCTAGCACAGATACGCAGTATTTT
CDR3aa: CASSEFRTPSTDTQYF

abundance: -
j_gene: TRBJ1-2
v_gene: TRBV7-2
d_gene: -
CDR3nt: TGTGCCAGCAGCGGGCGGACACCTAACTATGGCTACACCTTC
CDR3aa: CASSGRTPNYGYTF

abundance: -
j_gene: TRBJ2-3
v_gene: TRBV3-1/TRBV3-2
d_gene: -
CDR3nt: TGTGCCAGCAGCCCCCGGACTGTTGCTAGCACAGATACGCAGTATTTT
CDR3aa: CASSPRTVASTDTQYF

abundance: once
j_gene: TRBJ1-3
v_gene: TRBV6-5
d_gene: -
CDR3nt: TGTGCCAGCCACAGGGTGGCAGGAAACACCATATATTTT
CDR3aa: CASHRVAGNTIYF

abundance: -
j_gene: TRBJ2-5
v_gene: TRBV9
d_gene: TRBD2
CDR3nt: TGTGCCAGCAGCGTAGATAAGCGGGGGGGAAAAGAGACCCAGTACTTC
CDR3aa: CASSVDKRGGKETQYF

abundance: once
j_gene: TRBJ2-3
v_gene: TRBV7-2
d_gene: TRBD2
CDR3nt: TGTGCCAGCAGCTTAGAAGCGGGGGGGCCGGGAGATACGCAGTATTTT
CDR3aa: CASSLEAGGPGDTQYF

abundance: few
j_gene: TRBJ2-7
v_gene: TRBV4-1
d_gene: TRBD1
CDR3nt: TGCGCCAGCAGCTGGGACAGCGATATATCCATGAGCTCCTACGAGCAGTACTTC
CDR3aa: CASSWDSDISMSSYEQYF

abundance: -
j_gene: TRBJ1-2
v_gene: TRBV5-4
d_gene: TRBD1
CDR3nt: TGTGCCAGCAGCTTGGTCCAGGGGGCGAACTATGGCTACACCTTC
CDR3aa: CASSLVQGANYGYTF

abundance: few
j_gene: TRBJ1-6
v_gene: TRBV5-1
d_gene: -
CDR3nt: TGCGCCAGCAGCTTGAGACAGGCCAATAATTCACCCCTCCACTTT
CDR3aa: CASSLRQANNSPLHF

abundance: -
j_gene: TRBJ1-2
v_gene: TRBV4-1
d_gene: TRBD1
CDR3nt: TGCGCCAGCAGCCCACCTCAGGGGGCGGGAACCTATGGCTACACCTTC
CDR3aa: CASSPPQGAGTYGYTF